The following is a T cell receptor (beta chain) sequence with its context. Per the authors' pipeline: Amplification of reference gene primers provided the estimated nucleated cell counts. TCRdb keeps only in-frame clones here, not all; method: immunoSEQ multiplex PCR. V, J and clone size are taken as reported in that table, and D and trimming were inferred from the DNA itself. The data hold over 200,000 clones, with nearly 85% observed a single time. The sample originates from a study of blood T cell repertoires in COVID-19. Patients of the Seattle cohort, enrolled during active infection, were followed longitudinally. After removal of 6 bases from V and 4 bases from J, the junction contained 5 bases not matched to a gene. The CDR3 has 17 residues. Germline V gives CDR1 KGHSH, CDR2 LQKENI.

The chain uses TRBV18 and TRBJ2-6; 14 positions match TRBD2. Sequencing was performed on peripheral blood. The TCR was taken from a woman in her thirties with COVID-19, enrolled during active disease. In nucleotides, the CDR3 is TGTGCCAGCTCGCCGACTAGCGGGAGGGCCGGGGCCAACGTCCTGACTTTC. It yields the protein CASSPTSGRAGANVLTF.